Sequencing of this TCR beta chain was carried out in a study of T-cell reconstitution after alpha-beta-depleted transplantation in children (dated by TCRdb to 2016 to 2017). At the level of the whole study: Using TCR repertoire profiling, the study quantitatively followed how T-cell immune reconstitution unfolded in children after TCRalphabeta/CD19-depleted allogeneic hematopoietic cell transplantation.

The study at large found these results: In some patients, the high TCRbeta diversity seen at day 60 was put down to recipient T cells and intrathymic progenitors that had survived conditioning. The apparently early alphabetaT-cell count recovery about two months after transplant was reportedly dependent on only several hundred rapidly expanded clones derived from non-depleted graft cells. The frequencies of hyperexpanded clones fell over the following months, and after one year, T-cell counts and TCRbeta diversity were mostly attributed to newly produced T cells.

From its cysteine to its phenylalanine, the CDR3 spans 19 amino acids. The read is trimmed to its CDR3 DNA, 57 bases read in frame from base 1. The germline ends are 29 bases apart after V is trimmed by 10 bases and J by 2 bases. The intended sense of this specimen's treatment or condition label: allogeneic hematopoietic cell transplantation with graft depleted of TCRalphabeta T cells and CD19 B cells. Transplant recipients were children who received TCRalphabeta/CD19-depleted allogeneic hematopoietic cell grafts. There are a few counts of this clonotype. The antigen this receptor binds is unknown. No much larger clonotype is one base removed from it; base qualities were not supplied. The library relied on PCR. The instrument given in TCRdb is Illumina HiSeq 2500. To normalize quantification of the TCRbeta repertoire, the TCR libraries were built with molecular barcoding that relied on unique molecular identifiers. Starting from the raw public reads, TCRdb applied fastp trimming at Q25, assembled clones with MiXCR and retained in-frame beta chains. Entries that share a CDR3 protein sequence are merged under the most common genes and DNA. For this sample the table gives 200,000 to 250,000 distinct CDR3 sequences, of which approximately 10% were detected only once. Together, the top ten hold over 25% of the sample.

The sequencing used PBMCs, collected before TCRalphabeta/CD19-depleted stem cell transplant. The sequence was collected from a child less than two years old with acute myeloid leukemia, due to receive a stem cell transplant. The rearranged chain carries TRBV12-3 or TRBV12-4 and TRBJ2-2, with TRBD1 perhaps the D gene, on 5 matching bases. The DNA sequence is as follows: TGTGCCATCACCTCTGTACCCTTTACAGGAATACTTAACACCGGGGAGCTGTTTTTT. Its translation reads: CAITSVPFTGILNTGELFF.